This T cell receptor beta chain is drawn from a study of T cell repertoires in cytomegalovirus infection. Germline CDR1 is DFQATT and CDR2 is SNEGSKA (reference sequence). V lost 3 bases to trimming and J lost 8 bases; unmatched junction nucleotides: 12. The CDR3 is 15 amino acids. This clonotype was seen more than once but under ten times. The antigen is undetermined. TCRdb recomputed calls from the reads with MiXCR, one row per CDR3 protein. In the table there are 150,000 or so distinct CDR3 sequences, about 20% of which are singletons. This rearrangement joins TRBV20-1 to TRBJ1-2, with 10 bases fitting TRBD1. The source material was CD8+ T cells from cultured PBMCs, sampled from culture after CMV antigen stimulation. The TCR originated in a human donor in good health (CMV status not recorded). Some clones in this sample may be carry-over from other donors' samples. DNA for the CDR3: TGCAGTGCTAGGACCGGGACAGGGGTTTTATCCGGCTACACCTTC. Encoded protein: CSARTGTGVLSGYTF.